One and the same sample provided the 23 T cell receptor beta chains below, sequenced in a study of radiation and T cells in renal cell carcinoma. The sample's time point: blood 2 weeks post-SBRT. Described treatment: 15 Gy SBRT to primary tumor, nephrectomy 4 weeks later. Assay used: immunoSEQ multiplex PCR; TCRdb lists only in-frame clones, some missing. The profile shows 120,000 or so clones, approximately 90% of them singletons. This sample comprised blood, obtained from a patient whose treatment included radiotherapy and nephrectomy. Receptor source: a woman aged 70-85 years with renal cell carcinoma.

This chain uses TRBV6-1 with TRBJ1-2; weak D call: TRBD1 (6 bases). Deletions cut 4 bases from V and 2 bases from J, with 20 bases between. Germline-derived CDR1 and CDR2 are MNHNS and SASEGT. CDR3 length: 17 amino acids. The CDR3 DNA reads as TGTGCCAGCAGTGGAAGGGGGGCAGTCCCTTTAAACTATGGCTACACCTTC. Its translation is CASSGRGAVPLNYGYTF.

This chain joins TRBV7-2 and TRBJ1-2; possible D gene TRBD1, 6 bases. The CDR3 is 14 residues long. Per germline, CDR1 SGHTA and CDR2 FQGNSA. The V and J ends lost 4 bases and 2 bases respectively, with 11 bases between them. The CDR3 loop is CASSSGAENYGYTF. The CDR3 nucleotides read TGTGCCAGCAGCTCGGGGGCAGAGAACTATGGCTACACCTTC.

The chain links TRBV5-4 to TRBJ1-1; D might be TRBD1 (5 bases). CDR1 is SGHNT, CDR2 YYREEE, per germline (reference sequence). This CDR3 comprises 16 residues. Trimming removed 0 bases at V and 4 bases at J, with 16 bases between. DNA for the CDR3: TGTGCCAGCAGCTTGGAATTAGGGGCGCGAGGCACTGAAGCTTTCTTT. Protein: CASSLELGARGTEAFF. Drawing the rest from reference TRBV5-4 and TRBJ1-1, the complete variable domain is ETGVTQSPTHLIKTRGQQVTLRCSSQSGHNTVSWYQQALGQGPQFIFQYYREEENGRGNFPPRFSGLQFPNYSSELNVNALELDDSALYLCASSLELGARGTEAFFGQGTRLTVV.

This rearrangement joins TRBV30 to TRBJ2-5; D is uncertain. V gave up 4 bases and J gave up 2 bases, with 8 bases separating them. Per germline, CDR1 GTSNPN and CDR2 SVGIG (reference sequence). The CDR3 consists of 12 residues. The CDR3 DNA reads as TGTGCCTGGACTGCTTCGCAAGAGACCCAGTACTTC. Protein product: CAWTASQETQYF.

The rearrangement uses TRBV28 and TRBJ1-6; no reliable D call. The CDR3 runs 12 residues. Germline V gene data show CDR1 as MDHEN and CDR2 as SYDVKM. V lost 5 bases and J 6 bases, leaving 5 bases between the germline ends. CDR3 bases: TGTGCCAGCAGTCGGGGTAATTCACCCCTCCACTTT. Protein product: CASSRGNSPLHF.

The V gene is TRBV5-4, the J gene TRBJ1-3, with D uncertain. Germline lookup yields CDR1 SGHNT and CDR2 YYREEE (reference sequence). CDR3 length: 17 amino acids. V lost 1 base to trimming and J lost 0 bases, with 14 bases between them. The CDR3 sequence is CASSLNGPGYSGNTIYF. DNA for the CDR3: TGTGCCAGCAGCTTGAACGGGCCTGGATACTCTGGAAACACCATATATTTT.

The chain carries TRBV5-4 and TRBJ1-2; tentatively, D is TRBD1 (5 bases). This CDR3 has 14 amino acids. The germline V gene has CDR1 SGHNT and CDR2 YYREEE (reference sequence). The germline V and J ends were trimmed by 5 bases and 4 bases, with 15 bases remaining between them. The CDR3 region has the DNA TGTGCCAGCAGTCCTTTCACAGGCGGCTATGGCTACACCTTC. This codes for CASSPFTGGYGYTF.

The rearrangement joins TRBV5-4 to TRBJ2-6; 11 bases line up with TRBD1. V lost 3 bases, J lost 0 bases, and 5 bases stayed unmatched. The V gene's germline CDR1 is SGHNT and CDR2 YYREEE (reference sequence). CDR3 length: 18 amino acids. CDR3 protein: CASSSGQGVPSGANVLTF. Here the CDR3 DNA reads TGTGCCAGCAGCTCGGGACAGGGGGTCCCCTCTGGGGCCAACGTCCTGACTTTC.

The V call is TRBV30, the J call TRBJ2-7; tentative D call: TRBD2 (6 bases). The ends were cut back, 0 bases at V and 0 bases at J, with 9 bases in the middle. Germline CDR1 GTSNPN, CDR2 SVGIG (reference sequence). The CDR3 sequence is 14 residues long. CDR3 in DNA: TGTGCCTGGAGTGTGGGCGGGAACTCCTACGAGCAGTACTTC. Translation gives CAWSVGGNSYEQYF.

CDR3 loop: CASSGRGTGTNQPQHF. DNA for the CDR3: TGTGCCAGCAGCGGTCGAGGGACAGGGACAAACCAGCCCCAGCATTTT. The chain uses TRBV5-6 and TRBJ1-5; 9 bases are a match to TRBD1. Germline lookup yields CDR1 SGHDT and CDR2 YYEEEE. The CDR3 loop spans 16 amino acids. V trimming: 4 bases; J trimming: 7 bases; junction bases outside the gene matches: 12.

The V call is TRBV6-6, the J call TRBJ1-1; D gene uncertain. This CDR3 region has 14 residues. Trimming left V 0 bases short and J 1 base short, with 6 bases between. CDR1 and CDR2 from the germline V gene are MNHNY and SVGAGI (reference sequence). CDR3 nucleotide sequence: TGTGCCAGCAGTTACTCGGGGTGGAACACTGAAGCTTTCTTT. This sequence encodes CASSYSGWNTEAFF.

J is TRBJ2-7 and V is TRBV28; D is undetermined. The germline V and J ends were trimmed by 5 bases and 4 bases, with 18 bases remaining between them. The germline V gene encodes CDR1 MDHEN and CDR2 SYDVKM. CDR3 length: 15 residues. The CDR3 reads CASSPNGPVVYEQYF. The CDR3 region has the DNA TGTGCCAGCAGTCCGAATGGCCCTGTAGTTTACGAGCAGTACTTC.

The table lists this clone with a count of one. CDR3 protein: CASSPGGKVDIQYF. CDR3 nucleotide sequence: TGTGCCAGCAGCCCGGGGGGGAAAGTAGACATTCAGTACTTC. The V and J genes are TRBV11-3 and TRBJ2-4; 8 nucleotides line up with TRBD2. In germline, CDR1 is SGHNT, CDR2 YENEEA. This CDR3 comprises 14 residues. V trimming: 5 bases; J trimming: 8 bases; junction bases outside the gene matches: 8.

The chain carries TRBV7-2 and TRBJ1-4; unclear D gene. CDR3 length: 18 amino acids. V lost 1 base to trimming and J lost 5 bases, with 20 bases between them. The germline CDR1 and CDR2 sequences are SGHTA and FQGNSA. CDR3 sequence (DNA): TGTGCCAGCAGCTTAGTAAGCGGGTGGTGGAGGCCCAATGAAAAACTGTTTTTT. Protein sequence: CASSLVSGWWRPNEKLFF.

The rearrangement uses TRBV5-6 and TRBJ2-7; 8 nucleotides match TRBD1. Germline-derived CDR1 and CDR2 are SGHDT and YYEEEE. V was clipped by 1 base and J by 5 bases; unmatched bases: 8. The CDR3 has 15 residues. For the CDR3, the DNA is TGTGCCAGCAGCTTGACTTATCCAGGGGGCCACGAGCAGTACTTC. It is translated as CASSLTYPGGHEQYF.

This chain joins TRBV5-1 and TRBJ2-6; no clear D gene. V was cut by 0 bases and J by 0 bases, with 10 bases left in between. The CDR3 length is 17 residues. The germline gives CDR1 SGHRS, CDR2 YFSETQ. CDR3 residues: CASSLGNSNSGANVLTF. The DNA of the CDR3 is TGCGCCAGCAGCTTGGGGAACAGCAACTCTGGGGCCAACGTCCTGACTTTC.

The rearrangement uses TRBV5-1 and TRBJ2-3; the D is unclear. V lost 0 bases, J lost 6 bases, and 8 bases lay in between. CDR1 is SGHRS, CDR2 YFSETQ, per germline. The CDR3 is 13 amino acids. The CDR3 loop is CASSLGSSDTQYF. As DNA, the CDR3 is TGCGCCAGCAGCTTGGGTAGTTCGGATACGCAGTATTTT.

The chain joins TRBV4-3 to TRBJ1-2; possible D gene TRBD1, 5 bases. V was shortened by 0 bases and J by 7 bases, with 9 bases between the two germline ends. Germline V gene sequence: CDR1 LGHNA, CDR2 YSLEER. The CDR3 has 13 amino acids. CDR3 region: CASSQENGAGYTF. The CDR3 nucleotides read TGCGCCAGCAGCCAAGAGAATGGGGCTGGCTACACCTTC.

The DNA of the CDR3 is TGTGCCAGCAGTGCCTCGACGGGGGGCCGCCGCCCGGATACGCAGTATTTT. Its protein product is CASSASTGGRRPDTQYF. The chain recombines TRBV6-1 with TRBJ2-3; weak D call: TRBD2 (7 bases). V dropped 4 bases and J dropped 6 bases, with 23 bases sitting between them. CDR1 and CDR2 from the germline V gene are MNHNS and SASEGT. The CDR3 extends over 17 amino acids.

The chain carries TRBV6-5 and TRBJ2-2; no reliable D call. Trimming removed 6 bases at V and 7 bases at J, with 12 bases between. CDR3 size: 13 residues. Germline values: CDR1 MNHEY, CDR2 SVGAGI. The CDR3 reads CASSTGYGGELFF. CDR3 nucleotide sequence: TGTGCCAGCAGCACCGGGTATGGCGGGGAGCTGTTTTTT.

This clone has only one observation. The chain joins TRBV6-1 to TRBJ2-7, with TRBD1 as a possible D gene (5 bases). Trimming took off 0 bases at V and 2 bases at J, with 11 bases between the two ends. The CDR3 is 15 residues long. The germline V gene encodes CDR1 MNHNS and CDR2 SASEGT. The CDR3 DNA is TGTGCCAGCAGTGAAGCGGGCAGGGCAACCTACGAGCAGTACTTC. It yields the protein CASSEAGRATYEQYF.

This chain uses TRBV5-1 with TRBJ1-1; 7 nucleotides match TRBD1. This CDR3 is 15 amino acids long. With 6 bases clipped from V and 4 bases from J, the junction kept 12 bases outside the gene matches. Germline V gives CDR1 SGHRS, CDR2 YFSETQ. In DNA form, the CDR3 reads TGCGCCAGCAACCAGGGGGGGCTCGTTGGCACTGAAGCTTTCTTT. Protein: CASNQGGLVGTEAFF.

The CDR3 is CASSQDGQGNEQFF. The CDR3, as DNA: TGCGCCAGCAGCCAAGACGGGCAGGGGAATGAGCAGTTCTTC. This chain uses TRBV4-3 with TRBJ2-1, with D possibly being TRBD1 (6 bases). The CDR3 spans 14 residues. Per the germline V gene, CDR1 is LGHNA and CDR2 is YSLEER. V lost 0 bases and J lost 7, with 10 bases in between.